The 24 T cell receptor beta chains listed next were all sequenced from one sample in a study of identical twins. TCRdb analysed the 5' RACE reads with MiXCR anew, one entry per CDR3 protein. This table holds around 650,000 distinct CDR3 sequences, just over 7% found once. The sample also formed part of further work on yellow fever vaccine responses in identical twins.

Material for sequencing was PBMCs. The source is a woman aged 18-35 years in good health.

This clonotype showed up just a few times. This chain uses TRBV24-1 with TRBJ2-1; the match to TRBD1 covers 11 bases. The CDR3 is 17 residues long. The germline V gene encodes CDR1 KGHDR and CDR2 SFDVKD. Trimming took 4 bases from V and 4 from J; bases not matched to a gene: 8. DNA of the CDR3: TGTGCCACCAGTGAAGCCGGGACAGGGGGTCTTTACAATGAGCAGTTCTTC. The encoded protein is CATSEAGTGGLYNEQFF.

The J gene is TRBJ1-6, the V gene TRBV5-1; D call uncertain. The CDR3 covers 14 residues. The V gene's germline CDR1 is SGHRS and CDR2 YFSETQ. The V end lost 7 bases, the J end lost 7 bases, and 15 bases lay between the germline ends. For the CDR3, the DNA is TGCGCCAGCTGGGAGGGCCGGGAGAATTCACCCCTCCACTTT. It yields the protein CASWEGRENSPLHF.

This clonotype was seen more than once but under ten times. The CDR3 sequence: CASSLKRGGHNEQFF. Written as DNA, the CDR3 is TGCGCCAGCAGCTTGAAGCGGGGGGGTCACAATGAGCAGTTCTTC. V usage is TRBV5-1 and J usage is TRBJ2-1; TRBD2 agrees at 10 bases. The CDR3 length is 15 residues. CDR1 and CDR2 (germline): SGHRS, YFSETQ. V lost 1 base and J lost 5; bases outside the gene matches: 3.

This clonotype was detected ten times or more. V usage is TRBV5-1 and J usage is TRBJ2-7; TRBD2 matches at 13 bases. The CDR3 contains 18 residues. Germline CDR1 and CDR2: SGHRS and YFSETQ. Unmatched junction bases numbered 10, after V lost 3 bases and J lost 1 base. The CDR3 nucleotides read TGCGCCAGCAGCTCGGGTAGACTAGCGGGAGGCCCTTCCTACGAGCAGTACTTC. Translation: CASSSGRLAGGPSYEQYF. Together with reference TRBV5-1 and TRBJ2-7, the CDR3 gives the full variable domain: KAGVTQTPRYLIKTRGQQVTLSCSPISGHRSVSWYQQTPGQGLQFLFEYFSETQRNKGNFPGRFSGRQFSNSRSEMNVSTLELGDSALYLCASSSGRLAGGPSYEQYFGPGTRLTVT.

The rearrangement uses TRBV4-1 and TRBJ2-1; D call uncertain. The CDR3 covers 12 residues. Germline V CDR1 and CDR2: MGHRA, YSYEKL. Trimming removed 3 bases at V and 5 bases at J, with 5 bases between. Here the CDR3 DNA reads TGCGCCAGCAGCCAGAGAAACAATGAGCAGTTCTTC. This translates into CASSQRNNEQFF.

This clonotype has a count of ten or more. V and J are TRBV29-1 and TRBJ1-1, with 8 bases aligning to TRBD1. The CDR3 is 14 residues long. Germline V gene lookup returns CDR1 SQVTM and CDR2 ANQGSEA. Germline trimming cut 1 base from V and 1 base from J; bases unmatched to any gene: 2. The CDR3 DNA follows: TGCAGCGTTGAAGGACAGGGGAGGAACACTGAAGCTTTCTTT. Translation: CSVEGQGRNTEAFF.

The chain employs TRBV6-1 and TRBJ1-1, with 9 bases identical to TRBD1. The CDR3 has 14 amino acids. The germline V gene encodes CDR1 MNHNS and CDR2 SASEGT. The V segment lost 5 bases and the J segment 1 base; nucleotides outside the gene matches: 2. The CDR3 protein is CASSKGQGNTEAFF. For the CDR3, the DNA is TGTGCCAGCAGTAAGGGACAGGGGAACACTGAAGCTTTCTTT.

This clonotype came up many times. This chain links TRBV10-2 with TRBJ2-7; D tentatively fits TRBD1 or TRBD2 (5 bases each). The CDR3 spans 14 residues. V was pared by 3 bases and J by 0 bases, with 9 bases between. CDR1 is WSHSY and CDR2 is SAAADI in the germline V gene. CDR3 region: CASSDGTLSYEQYF. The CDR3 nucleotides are TGCGCCAGCAGTGACGGGACGCTCTCCTACGAGCAGTACTTC.

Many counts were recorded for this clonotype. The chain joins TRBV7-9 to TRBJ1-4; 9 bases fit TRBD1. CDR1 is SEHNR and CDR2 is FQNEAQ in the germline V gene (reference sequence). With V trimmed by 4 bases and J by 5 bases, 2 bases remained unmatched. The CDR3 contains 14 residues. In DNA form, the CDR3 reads TGTGCCAGCAGCTCGGGACAGGGAAATGAAAAACTGTTTTTT. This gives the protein CASSSGQGNEKLFF. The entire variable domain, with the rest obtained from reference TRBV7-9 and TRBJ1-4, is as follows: DTGVSQNPRHKITKRGQNVTFRCDPISEHNRLYWYRQTLGQGPEFLTYFQNEAQLEKSRLLSDRFSAERPKGSFSTLEIQRTEQGDSAMYLCASSSGQGNEKLFFGSGTQLSVL.

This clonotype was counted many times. The CDR3 loop reads CASSQVPDGRGESYGYTF. The CDR3 DNA reads TGTGCCAGCAGCCAGGTTCCCGATGGGAGGGGAGAGAGCTACGGCTACACCTTC. V and J are TRBV14 and TRBJ1-2; the D gene is possibly TRBD1 (5 bases). CDR1 and CDR2 (germline): SGHDN, FVKESK. CDR3 length: 18 amino acids. V lost 3 bases and J lost 8, with 28 bases in between.

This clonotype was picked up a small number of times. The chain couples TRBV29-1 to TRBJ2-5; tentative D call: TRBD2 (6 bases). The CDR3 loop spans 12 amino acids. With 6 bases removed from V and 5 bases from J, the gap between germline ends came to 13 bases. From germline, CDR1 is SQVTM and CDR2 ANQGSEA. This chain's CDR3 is CSVRGGIETQYF. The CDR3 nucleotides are TGCAGCGTCCGTGGGGGGATCGAGACCCAGTACTTC.

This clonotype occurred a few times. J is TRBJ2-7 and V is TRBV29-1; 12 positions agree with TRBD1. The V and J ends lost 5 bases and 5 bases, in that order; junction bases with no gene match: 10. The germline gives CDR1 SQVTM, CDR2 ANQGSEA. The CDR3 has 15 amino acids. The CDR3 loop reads CSVKPGQGALDEQYF. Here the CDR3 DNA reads TGCAGCGTTAAACCGGGACAGGGGGCGCTTGACGAGCAGTACTTC.

The chain's CDR3 is CASRLASPLAGAHQETQYF. The CDR3 region has the DNA TGTGCAAGTCGCTTAGCCTCCCCTTTGGCAGGGGCCCACCAAGAGACCCAGTACTTC. The chain recombines TRBV12-2 with TRBJ2-5; the tabulated D call, TRBD1, remains unverified against the DNA. TRBV12-2 is recorded as a pseudogene. The CDR3 covers 19 residues.

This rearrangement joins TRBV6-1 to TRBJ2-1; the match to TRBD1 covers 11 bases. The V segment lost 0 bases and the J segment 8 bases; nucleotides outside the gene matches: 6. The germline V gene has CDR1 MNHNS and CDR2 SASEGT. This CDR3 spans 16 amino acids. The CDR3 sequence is CASSEASGTGGDEQFF. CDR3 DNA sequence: TGTGCCAGCAGTGAAGCGTCCGGGACAGGGGGGGATGAGCAGTTCTTC.

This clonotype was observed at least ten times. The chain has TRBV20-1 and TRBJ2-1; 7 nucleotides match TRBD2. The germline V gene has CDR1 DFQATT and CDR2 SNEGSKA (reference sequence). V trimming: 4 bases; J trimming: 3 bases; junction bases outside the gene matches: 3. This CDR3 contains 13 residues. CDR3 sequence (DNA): TGCAGTGCTACCGGGAGGAACTACAATGAGCAGTTCTTC. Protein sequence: CSATGRNYNEQFF.

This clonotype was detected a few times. The CDR3 here is CASSQASGWQETQYF. CDR3 in DNA: TGTGCCAGCAGCCAAGCTAGCGGGTGGCAAGAGACCCAGTACTTC. V usage is TRBV3-1 and J usage is TRBJ2-5, with 8 bases that match TRBD2. V was clipped by 1 base and J by 2 bases; unmatched bases: 3. Germline V gene data show CDR1 as LGHDT and CDR2 as YNNKEL (reference sequence). The CDR3 is 15 amino acids.

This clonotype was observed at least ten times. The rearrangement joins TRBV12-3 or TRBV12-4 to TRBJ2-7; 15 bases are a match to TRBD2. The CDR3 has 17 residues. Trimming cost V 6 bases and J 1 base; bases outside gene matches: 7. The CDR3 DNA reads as TGTGCCAGCAGCTACGGACTAGCGGGAGGGCATTCCTACGAGCAGTACTTC. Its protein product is CASSYGLAGGHSYEQYF.

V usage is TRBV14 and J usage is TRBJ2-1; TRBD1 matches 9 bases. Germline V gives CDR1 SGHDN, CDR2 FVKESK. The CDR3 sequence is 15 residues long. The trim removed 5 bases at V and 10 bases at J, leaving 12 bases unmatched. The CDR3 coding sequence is TGTGCCAGCAGCACCCGGGACAGGGTATATGTGGAGCAGTTCTTC. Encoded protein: CASSTRDRVYVEQFF.

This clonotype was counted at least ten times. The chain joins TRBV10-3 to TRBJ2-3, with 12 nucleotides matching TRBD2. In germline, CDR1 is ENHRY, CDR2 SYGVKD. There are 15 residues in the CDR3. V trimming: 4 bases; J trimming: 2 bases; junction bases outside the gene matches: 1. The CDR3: CAISGLAGATDTQYF. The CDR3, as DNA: TGTGCCATCAGTGGACTAGCGGGAGCCACAGATACGCAGTATTTT.

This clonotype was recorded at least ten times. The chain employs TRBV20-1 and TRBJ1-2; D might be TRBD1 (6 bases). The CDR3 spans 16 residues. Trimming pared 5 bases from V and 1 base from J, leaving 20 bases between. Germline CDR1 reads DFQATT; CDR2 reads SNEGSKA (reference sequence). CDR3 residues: CSAPLGLRGFNYGYTF. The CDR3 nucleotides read TGCAGTGCTCCGCTTGGCCTCAGGGGTTTTAACTATGGCTACACCTTC.

The CDR3 reads CSAPSGGSRETQYF. CDR3 coding DNA: TGCAGTGCCCCCTCCGGAGGGTCCCGGGAGACCCAGTACTTC. The rearrangement links TRBV20-1 to TRBJ2-5, with a weak D call TRBD2 (6 bases). Germline loops: CDR1 DFQATT, CDR2 SNEGSKA (reference sequence). There are 14 residues in the CDR3. Trimming took off 6 bases at V and 5 bases at J, with 19 bases between the two ends.

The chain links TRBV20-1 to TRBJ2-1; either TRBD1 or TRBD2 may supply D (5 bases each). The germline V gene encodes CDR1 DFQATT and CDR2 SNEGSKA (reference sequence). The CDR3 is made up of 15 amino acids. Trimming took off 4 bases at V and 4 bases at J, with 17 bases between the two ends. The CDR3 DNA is TGCAGTGCTAAAGGAGGCCCGGGACCTTACAATGAGCAGTTCTTC. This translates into CSAKGGPGPYNEQFF.

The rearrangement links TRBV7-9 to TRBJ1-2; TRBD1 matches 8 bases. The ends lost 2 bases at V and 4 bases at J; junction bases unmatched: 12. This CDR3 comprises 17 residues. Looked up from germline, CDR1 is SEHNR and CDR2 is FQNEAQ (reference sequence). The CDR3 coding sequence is TGTGCCAGCAGCTTAAGTGGGGACAGGAAGAGAATCTATGGCTACACCTTC. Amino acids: CASSLSGDRKRIYGYTF.

This CDR3 reads CASSEGTYYGYTF. The CDR3 DNA sequence: TGTGCCAGCAGTGAGGGGACTTACTATGGCTACACCTTC. V usage is TRBV2 and J usage is TRBJ1-2; weak D call: TRBD1 (5 bases). The V and J ends lost 3 bases and 3 bases respectively, with 8 bases between them. Germline CDR1 SNHLY, CDR2 FYNNEI. This CDR3 is 13 amino acids long.